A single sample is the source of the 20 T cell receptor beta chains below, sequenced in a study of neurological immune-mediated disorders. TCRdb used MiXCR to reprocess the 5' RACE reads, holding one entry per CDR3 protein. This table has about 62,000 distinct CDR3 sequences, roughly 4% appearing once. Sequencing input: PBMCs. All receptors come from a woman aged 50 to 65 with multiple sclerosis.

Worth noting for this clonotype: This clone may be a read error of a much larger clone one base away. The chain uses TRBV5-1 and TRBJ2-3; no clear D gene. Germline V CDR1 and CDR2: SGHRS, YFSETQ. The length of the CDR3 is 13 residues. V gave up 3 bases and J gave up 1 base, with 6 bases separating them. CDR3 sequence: CASSSPCTDTQYF. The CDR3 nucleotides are TGCGCCAGCAGCTCCCCTTGCACAGATACGCAGTATTTT.

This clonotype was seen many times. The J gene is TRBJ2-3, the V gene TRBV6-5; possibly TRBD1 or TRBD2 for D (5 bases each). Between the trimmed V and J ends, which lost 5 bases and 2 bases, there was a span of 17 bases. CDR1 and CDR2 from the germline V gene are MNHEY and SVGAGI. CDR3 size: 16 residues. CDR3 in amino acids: CASSPGTGITTDTQYF. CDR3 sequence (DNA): TGTGCCAGCAGTCCGGGGACGGGGATAACCACAGATACGCAGTATTTT.

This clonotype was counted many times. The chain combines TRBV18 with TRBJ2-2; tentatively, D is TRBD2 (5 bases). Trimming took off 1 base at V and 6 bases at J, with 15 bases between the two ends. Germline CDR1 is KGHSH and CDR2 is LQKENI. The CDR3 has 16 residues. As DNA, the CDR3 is TGTGCCAGCTCACCACTAACGACTGGAGGAGCCGGGGAGCTGTTTTTT. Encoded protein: CASSPLTTGGAGELFF.

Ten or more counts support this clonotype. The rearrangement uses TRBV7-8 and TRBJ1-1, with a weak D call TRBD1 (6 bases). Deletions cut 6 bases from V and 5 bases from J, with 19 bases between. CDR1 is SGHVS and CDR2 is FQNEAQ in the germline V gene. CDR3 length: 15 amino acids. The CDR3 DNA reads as TGTGCCAGCAGGCCCCAGAGGGGGAAGATGACTGAAGCTTTCTTT. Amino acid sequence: CASRPQRGKMTEAFF.

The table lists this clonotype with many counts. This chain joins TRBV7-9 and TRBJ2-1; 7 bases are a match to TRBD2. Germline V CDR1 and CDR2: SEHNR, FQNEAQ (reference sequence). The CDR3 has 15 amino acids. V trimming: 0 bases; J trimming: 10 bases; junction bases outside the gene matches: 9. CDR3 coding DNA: TGTGCCAGCAGCTTAGCGGCAGGGAGGGTCGGCGAGCAGTTCTTC. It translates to CASSLAAGRVGEQFF.

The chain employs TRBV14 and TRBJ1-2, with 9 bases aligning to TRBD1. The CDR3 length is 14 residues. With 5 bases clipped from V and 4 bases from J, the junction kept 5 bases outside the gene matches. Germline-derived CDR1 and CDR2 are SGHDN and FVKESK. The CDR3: CASSYQQGAYGYTF. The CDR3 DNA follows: TGTGCCAGCAGCTACCAACAGGGGGCCTATGGCTACACCTTC.

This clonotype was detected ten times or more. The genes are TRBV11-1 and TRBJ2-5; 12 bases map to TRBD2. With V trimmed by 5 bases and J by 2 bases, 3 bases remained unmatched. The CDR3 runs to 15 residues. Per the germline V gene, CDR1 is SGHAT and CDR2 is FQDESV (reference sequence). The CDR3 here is CASSRTSGEQETQYF. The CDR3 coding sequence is TGTGCCAGCAGCAGGACTAGCGGGGAACAAGAGACCCAGTACTTC.

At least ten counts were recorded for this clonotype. The CDR3 loop is CSAEGPGVVDTQYF. As DNA, the CDR3 is TGCAGTGCTGAAGGTCCGGGAGTGGTGGATACGCAGTATTTT. The V gene is TRBV20-1, the J gene TRBJ2-3, with D possibly matching TRBD2 (6 bases). Germline V gene data show CDR1 as DFQATT and CDR2 as SNEGSKA (reference sequence). The CDR3 is made up of 14 amino acids. The V and J ends lost 5 bases and 6 bases respectively, with 18 bases between them.

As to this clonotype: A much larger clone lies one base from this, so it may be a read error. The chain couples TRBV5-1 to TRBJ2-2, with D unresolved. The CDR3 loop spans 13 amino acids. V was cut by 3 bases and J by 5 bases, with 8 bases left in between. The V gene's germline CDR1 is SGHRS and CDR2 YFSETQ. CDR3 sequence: CASSSEWTGELFF. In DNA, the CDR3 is TGCGCCAGCAGCTCGGAATGGACCGGGGAGCTGTTTTTT.

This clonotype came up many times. The CDR3 sequence is CASSPRAQGGADTQYF. The CDR3 nucleotides are TGTGCCAGCAGTCCCAGGGCACAGGGGGGCGCAGATACGCAGTATTTT. This chain connects TRBV6-1 to TRBJ2-3; 8 bases match TRBD1. The CDR3 has 16 amino acids. Germline V CDR1 and CDR2: MNHNS, SASEGT. Losses at the gene ends were 5 bases for V and 4 bases for J; bases not matched to a gene: 11.

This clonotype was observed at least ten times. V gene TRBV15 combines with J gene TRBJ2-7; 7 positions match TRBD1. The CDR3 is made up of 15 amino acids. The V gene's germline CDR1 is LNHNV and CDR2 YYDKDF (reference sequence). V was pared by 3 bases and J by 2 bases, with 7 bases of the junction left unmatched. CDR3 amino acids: CATSSPHRGTYEQYF. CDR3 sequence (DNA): TGTGCCACCAGCAGTCCGCACAGGGGCACCTACGAGCAGTACTTC.

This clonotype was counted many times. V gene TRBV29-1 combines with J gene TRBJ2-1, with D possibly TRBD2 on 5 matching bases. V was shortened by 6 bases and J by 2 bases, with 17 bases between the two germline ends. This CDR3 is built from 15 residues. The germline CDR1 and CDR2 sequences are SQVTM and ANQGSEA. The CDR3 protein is CSVYPLAPPYNEQFF. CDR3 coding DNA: TGCAGCGTCTACCCTCTAGCTCCTCCCTACAATGAGCAGTTCTTC.

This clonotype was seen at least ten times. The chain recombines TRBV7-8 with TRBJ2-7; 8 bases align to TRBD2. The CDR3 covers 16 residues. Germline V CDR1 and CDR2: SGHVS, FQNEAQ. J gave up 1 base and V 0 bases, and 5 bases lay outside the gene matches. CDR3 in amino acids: CASSLATRGRSYEQYF. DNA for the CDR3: TGTGCCAGCAGCTTAGCAACACGCGGGAGGTCCTACGAGCAGTACTTC.

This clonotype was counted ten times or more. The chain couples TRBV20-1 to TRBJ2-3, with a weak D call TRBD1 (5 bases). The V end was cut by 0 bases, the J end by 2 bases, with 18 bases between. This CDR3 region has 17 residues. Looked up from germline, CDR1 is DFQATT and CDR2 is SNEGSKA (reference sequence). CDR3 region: CSARDTTQGWNTDTQYF. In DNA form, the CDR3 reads TGCAGTGCTAGAGATACCACCCAGGGTTGGAACACAGATACGCAGTATTTT.

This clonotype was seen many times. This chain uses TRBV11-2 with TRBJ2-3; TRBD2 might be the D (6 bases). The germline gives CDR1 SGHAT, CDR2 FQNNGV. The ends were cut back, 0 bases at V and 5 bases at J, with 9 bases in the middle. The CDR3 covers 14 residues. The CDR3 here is CASSLDRGGDTQYF. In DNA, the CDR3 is TGTGCCAGCAGCTTAGATCGGGGAGGAGATACGCAGTATTTT.

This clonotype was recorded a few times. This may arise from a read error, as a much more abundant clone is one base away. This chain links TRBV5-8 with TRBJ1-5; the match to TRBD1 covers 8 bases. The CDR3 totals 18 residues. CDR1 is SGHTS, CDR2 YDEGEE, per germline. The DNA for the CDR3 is TGTGCCAGCAGCTTGGGCGGGACAGGCTCATATAGCAATCAGCCCCAGAATTTT. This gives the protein CASSLGGTGSYSNQPQNF.

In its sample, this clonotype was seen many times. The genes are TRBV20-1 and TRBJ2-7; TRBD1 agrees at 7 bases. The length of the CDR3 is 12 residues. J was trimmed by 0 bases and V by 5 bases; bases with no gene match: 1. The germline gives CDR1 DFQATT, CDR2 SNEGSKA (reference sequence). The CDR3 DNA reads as TGCAGTGCTCGGGACAGCTCCTACGAGCAGTACTTC. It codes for CSARDSSYEQYF.

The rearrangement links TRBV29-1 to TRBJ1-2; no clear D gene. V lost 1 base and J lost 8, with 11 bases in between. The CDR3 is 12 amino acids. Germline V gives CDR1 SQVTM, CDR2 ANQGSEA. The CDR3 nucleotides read TGCAGCGTTGAAGGGACGGCAGGCGGCTACACCTTC. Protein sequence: CSVEGTAGGYTF. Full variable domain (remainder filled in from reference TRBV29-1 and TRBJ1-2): SAVISQKPSRDICQRGTSLTIQCQVDSQVTMMFWYRQQPGQSLTLIATANQGSEATYESGFVIDKFPISRPNLTFSTLTVSNMSPEDSSIYLCSVEGTAGGYTFGSGTRLTVV.

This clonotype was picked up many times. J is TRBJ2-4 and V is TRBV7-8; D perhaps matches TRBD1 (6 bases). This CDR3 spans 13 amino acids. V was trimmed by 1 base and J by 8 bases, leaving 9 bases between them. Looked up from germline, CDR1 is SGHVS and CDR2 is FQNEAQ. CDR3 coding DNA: TGTGCCAGCAGCTTAGAAAGACAGGACATTCAGTACTTC. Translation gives CASSLERQDIQYF.

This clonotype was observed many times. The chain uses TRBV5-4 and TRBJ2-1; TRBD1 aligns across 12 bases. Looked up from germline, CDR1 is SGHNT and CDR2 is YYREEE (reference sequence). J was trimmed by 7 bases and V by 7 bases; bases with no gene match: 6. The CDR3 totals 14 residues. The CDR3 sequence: CASGGQGARNEQFF. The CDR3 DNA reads TGTGCCAGCGGGGGACAGGGGGCACGGAATGAGCAGTTCTTC. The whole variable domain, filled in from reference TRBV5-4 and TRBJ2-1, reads ETGVTQSPTHLIKTRGQQVTLRCSSQSGHNTVSWYQQALGQGPQFIFQYYREEENGRGNFPPRFSGLQFPNYSSELNVNALELDDSALYLCASGGQGARNEQFFGPGTRLTVL.